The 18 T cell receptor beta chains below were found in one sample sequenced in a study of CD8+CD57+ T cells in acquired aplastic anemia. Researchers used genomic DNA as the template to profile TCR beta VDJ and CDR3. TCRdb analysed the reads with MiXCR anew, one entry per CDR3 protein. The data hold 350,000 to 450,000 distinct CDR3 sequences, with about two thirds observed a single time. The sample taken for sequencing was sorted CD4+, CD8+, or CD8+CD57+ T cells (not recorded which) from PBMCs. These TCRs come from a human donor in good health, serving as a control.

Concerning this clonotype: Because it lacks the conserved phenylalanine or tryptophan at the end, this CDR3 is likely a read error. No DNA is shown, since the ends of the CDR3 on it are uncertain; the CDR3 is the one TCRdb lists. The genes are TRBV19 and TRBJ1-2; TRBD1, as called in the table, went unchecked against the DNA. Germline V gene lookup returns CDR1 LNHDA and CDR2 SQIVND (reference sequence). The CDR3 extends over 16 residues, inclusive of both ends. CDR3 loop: CASTGQGYQPQHCGDV.

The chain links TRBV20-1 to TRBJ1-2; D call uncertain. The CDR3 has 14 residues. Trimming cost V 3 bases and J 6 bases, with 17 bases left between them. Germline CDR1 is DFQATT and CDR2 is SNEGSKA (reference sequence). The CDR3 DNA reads TGCAGTGCTAGGAGGCAGGAGCGGACTGATGGCTACACCTTC. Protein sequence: CSARRQERTDGYTF.

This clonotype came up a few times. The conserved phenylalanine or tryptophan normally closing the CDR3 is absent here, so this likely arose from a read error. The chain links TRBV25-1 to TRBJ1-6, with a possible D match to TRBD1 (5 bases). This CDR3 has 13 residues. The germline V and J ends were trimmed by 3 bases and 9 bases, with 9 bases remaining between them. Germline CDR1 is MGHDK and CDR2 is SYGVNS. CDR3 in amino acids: CASSDRAASPLHL. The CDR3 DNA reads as TGTGCCAGCAGTGACAGGGCGGCTTCACCCCTCCACCTT.

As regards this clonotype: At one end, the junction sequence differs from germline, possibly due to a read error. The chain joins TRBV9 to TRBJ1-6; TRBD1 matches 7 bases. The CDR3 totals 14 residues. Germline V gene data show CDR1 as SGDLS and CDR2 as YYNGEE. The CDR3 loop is CATSRTGDTAPLHF. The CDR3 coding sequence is TGTGCCACCAGCAGAACAGGGGATACTGCTCCCCTCCACTTT.

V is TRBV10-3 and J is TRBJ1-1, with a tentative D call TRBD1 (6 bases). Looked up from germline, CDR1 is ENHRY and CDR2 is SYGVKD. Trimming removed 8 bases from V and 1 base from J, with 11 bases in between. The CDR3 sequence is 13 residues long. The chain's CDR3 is CAIGGHQNTEAFF. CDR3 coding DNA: TGTGCCATCGGGGGACACCAGAACACTGAAGCTTTCTTT.

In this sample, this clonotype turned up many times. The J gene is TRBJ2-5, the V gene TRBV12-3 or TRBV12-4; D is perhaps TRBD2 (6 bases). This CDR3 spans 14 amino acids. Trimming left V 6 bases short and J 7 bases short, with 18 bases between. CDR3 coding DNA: TGTGCCAGCAGGCCGGGGACTGAGGAAGGGACCCAGTACTTC. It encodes CASRPGTEEGTQYF.

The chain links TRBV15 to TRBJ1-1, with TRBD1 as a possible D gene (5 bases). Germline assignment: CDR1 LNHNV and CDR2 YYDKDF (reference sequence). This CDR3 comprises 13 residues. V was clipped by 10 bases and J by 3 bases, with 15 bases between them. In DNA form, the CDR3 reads TGTGCCAGCATCCCTGCGGGGGACACTGAAGCTTTCTTT. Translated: CASIPAGDTEAFF. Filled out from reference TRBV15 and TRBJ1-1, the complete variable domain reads DAMVIQNPRYQVTQFGKPVTLSCSQTLNHNVMYWYQQKSSQAPKLLFHYYDKDFNNEADTPDNFQSRRPNTSFCFLDIRSPGLGDTAMYLCASIPAGDTEAFFGQGTRLTVV.

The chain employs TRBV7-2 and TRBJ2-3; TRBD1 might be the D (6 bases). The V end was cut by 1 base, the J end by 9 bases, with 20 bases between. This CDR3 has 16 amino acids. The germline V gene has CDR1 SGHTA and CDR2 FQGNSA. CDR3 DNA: TGTGCCAGCAGCTTAGTCGTCCTTGGGGACACTGCGACGCAGTATTTT. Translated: CASSLVVLGDTATQYF.

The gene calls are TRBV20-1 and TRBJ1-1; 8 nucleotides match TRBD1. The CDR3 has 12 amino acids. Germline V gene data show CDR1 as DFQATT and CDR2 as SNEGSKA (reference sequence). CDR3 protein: CGGNRGSTEAFF. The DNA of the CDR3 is TGCGGGGGGAACAGGGGGTCCACTGAAGCTTTCTTT.

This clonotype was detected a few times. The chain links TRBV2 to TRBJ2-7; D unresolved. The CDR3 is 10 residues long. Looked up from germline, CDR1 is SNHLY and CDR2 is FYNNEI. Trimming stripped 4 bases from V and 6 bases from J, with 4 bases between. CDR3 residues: CASSGIEQYF. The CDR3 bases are TGTGCCAGCAGTGGGATCGAGCAGTACTTC.

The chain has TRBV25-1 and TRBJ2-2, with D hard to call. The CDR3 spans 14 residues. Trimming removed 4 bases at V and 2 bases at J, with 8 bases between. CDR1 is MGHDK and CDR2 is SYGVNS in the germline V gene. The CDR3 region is CASSADRNTGELFF. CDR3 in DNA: TGTGCCAGCAGTGCTGACCGAAACACCGGGGAGCTGTTTTTT.

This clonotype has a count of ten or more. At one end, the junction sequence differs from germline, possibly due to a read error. Here the CDR3 reads CATSTGRSSKNIQYF. Here the CDR3 DNA reads TGTGCCACCAGTACGGGACGGTCGTCCAAAAACATTCAGTACTTC. V and J are TRBV10-3 and TRBJ2-4; D may match TRBD1 or TRBD2 (5 bases each). The germline V gene has CDR1 ENHRY and CDR2 SYGVKD. The CDR3 has 15 residues.

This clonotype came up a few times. CDR3 sequence (DNA): TGTGCCAGTACCCTCGGCCAGGGAACGGGGGAGCAGTACTTC. Encoded protein: CASTLGQGTGEQYF. The rearrangement joins TRBV19 to TRBJ2-7; D may match TRBD1 or TRBD2 (5 bases each). V lost 7 bases to trimming and J lost 7 bases, with 20 bases between them. The CDR3 contains 14 residues. The germline CDR1 and CDR2 sequences are LNHDA and SQIVND (reference sequence).

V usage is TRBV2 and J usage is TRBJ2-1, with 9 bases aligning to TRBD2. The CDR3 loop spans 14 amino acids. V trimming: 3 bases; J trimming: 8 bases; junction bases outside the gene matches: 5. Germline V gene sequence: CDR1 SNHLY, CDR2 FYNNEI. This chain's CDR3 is CASSDSRGGDEQFF. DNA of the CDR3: TGTGCCAGCAGTGATTCGCGGGGGGGCGATGAGCAGTTCTTC.

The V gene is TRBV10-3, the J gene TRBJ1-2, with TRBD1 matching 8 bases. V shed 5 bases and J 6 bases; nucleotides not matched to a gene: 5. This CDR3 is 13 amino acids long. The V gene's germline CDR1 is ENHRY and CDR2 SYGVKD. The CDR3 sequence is CAISPDRDDGYTF. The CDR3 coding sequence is TGTGCCATCAGTCCGGACAGGGACGATGGCTACACCTTC.

The CDR3 reads CASSPRGDNEQYF. DNA for the CDR3: TGTGCCAGCAGCCCGAGGGGGGATAACGAGCAGTACTTC. The rearrangement links TRBV7-9 to TRBJ2-7; tentatively, D is TRBD1 or TRBD2 (6 bases each). The CDR3 has 13 amino acids. V lost 5 bases and J lost 5, with 13 bases in between. The V gene's germline CDR1 is SEHNR and CDR2 FQNEAQ (reference sequence).

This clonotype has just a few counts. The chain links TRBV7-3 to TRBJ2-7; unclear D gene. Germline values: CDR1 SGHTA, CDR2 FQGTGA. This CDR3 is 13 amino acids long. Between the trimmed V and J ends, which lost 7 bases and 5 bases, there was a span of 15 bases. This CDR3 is CASNKTGLDEQYF. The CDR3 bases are TGTGCCAGCAACAAAACCGGGCTTGACGAGCAGTACTTC.

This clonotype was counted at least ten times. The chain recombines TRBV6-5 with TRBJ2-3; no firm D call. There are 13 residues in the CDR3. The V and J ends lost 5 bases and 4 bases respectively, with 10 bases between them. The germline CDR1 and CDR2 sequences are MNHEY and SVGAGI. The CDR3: CASSRGSADTQYF. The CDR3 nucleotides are TGTGCCAGCAGTCGCGGATCGGCAGATACGCAGTATTTT.